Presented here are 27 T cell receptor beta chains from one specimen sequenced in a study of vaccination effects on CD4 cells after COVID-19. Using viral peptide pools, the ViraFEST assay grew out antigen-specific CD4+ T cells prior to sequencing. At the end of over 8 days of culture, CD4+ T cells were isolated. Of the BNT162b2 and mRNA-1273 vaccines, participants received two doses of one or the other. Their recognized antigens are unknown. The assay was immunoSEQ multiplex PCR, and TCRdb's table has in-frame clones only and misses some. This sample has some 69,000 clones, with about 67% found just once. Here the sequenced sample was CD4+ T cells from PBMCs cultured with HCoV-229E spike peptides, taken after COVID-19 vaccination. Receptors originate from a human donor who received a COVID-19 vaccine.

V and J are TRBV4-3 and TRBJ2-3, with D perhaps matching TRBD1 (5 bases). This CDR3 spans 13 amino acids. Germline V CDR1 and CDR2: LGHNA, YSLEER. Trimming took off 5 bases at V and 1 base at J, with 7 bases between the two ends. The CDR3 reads CASSSRGTDTQYF. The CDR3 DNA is TGCGCCAGCAGCAGCAGGGGCACAGATACGCAGTATTTT.

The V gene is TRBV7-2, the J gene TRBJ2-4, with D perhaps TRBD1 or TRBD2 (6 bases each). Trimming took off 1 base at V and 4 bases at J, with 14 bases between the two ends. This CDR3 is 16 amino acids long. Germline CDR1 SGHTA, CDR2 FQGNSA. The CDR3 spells CASSLVAGGAKNIQYF. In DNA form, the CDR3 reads TGTGCCAGCAGCTTAGTTGCCGGGGGCGCAAAAAACATTCAGTACTTC.

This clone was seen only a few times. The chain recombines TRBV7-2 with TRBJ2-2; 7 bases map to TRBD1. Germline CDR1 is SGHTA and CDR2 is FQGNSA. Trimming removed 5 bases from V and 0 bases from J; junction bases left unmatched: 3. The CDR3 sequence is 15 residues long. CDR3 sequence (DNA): TGTGCCAGCAGCCCTGGACAGGCGAACACCGGGGAGCTGTTTTTT. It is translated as CASSPGQANTGELFF.

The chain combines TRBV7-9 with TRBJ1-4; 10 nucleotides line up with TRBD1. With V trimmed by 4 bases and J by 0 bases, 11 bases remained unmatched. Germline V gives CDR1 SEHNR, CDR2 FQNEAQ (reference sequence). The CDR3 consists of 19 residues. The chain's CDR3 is CASSSGQGWDPATNEKLFF. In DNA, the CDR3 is TGTGCCAGCAGCTCGGGACAGGGGTGGGATCCTGCAACTAATGAAAAACTGTTTTTT.

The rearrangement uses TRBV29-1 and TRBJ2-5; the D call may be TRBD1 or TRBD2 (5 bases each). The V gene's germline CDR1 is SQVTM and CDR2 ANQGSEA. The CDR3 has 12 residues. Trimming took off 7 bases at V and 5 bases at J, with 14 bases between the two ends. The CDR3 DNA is TGCAGCGCGATGGGGCAGCGGGAGACCCAGTACTTC. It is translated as CSAMGQRETQYF.

The CDR3 region is CASSQVNYGYTF. The CDR3 DNA sequence: TGTGCCAGCAGCCAAGTCAATTATGGCTACACCTTC. The J gene is TRBJ1-2, the V gene TRBV3-1 (or the pseudogene TRBV3-2); D call uncertain. This CDR3 comprises 12 residues. CDR1 is LGHDT, CDR2 YNNKEL, per germline (reference sequence). V dropped 1 base and J dropped 5 bases, with 5 bases sitting between them.

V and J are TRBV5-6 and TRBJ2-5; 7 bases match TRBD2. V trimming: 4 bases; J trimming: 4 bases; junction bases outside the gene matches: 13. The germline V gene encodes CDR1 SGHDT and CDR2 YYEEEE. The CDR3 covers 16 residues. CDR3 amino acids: CASSHLRASGIETQYF. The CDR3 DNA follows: TGTGCCAGCAGCCACCTTCGCGCTAGCGGAATAGAGACCCAGTACTTC.

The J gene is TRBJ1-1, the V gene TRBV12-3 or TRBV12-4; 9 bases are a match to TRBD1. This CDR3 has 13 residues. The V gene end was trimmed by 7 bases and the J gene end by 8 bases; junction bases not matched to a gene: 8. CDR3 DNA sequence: TGTGCCAGCACCGTTGGACAGGGGAGAGAAGCTTTCTTT. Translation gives CASTVGQGREAFF.

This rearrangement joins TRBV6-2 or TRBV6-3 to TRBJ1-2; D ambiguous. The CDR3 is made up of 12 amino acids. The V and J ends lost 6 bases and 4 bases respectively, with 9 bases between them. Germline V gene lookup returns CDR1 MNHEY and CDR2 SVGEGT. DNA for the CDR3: TGTGCCAGCAGCCTCAGGAGCTATGGCTACACCTTC. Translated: CASSLRSYGYTF.

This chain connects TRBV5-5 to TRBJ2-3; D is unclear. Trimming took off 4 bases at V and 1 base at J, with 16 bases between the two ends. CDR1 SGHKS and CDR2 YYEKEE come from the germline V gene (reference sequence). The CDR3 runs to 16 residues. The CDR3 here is CASSPGLMGGTDTQYF. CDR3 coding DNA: TGTGCCAGCAGCCCAGGTTTGATGGGTGGCACAGATACGCAGTATTTT.

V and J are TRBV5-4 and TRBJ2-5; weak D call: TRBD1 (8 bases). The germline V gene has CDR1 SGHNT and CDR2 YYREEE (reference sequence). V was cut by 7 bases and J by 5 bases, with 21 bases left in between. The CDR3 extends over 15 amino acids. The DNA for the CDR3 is TGTGCCAGCGGTTCAACAGGGGGGGCCCGGGAGACCCAGTACTTC. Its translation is CASGSTGGARETQYF. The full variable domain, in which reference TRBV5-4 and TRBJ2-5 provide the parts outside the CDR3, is ETGVTQSPTHLIKTRGQQVTLRCSSQSGHNTVSWYQQALGQGPQFIFQYYREEENGRGNFPPRFSGLQFPNYSSELNVNALELDDSALYLCASGSTGGARETQYFGPGTRLLVL.

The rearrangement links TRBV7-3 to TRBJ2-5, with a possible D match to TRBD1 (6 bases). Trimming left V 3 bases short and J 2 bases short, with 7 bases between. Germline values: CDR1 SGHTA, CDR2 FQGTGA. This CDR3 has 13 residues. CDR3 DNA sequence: TGTGCCAGCAGCTTTGGACAGCAAGAGACCCAGTACTTC. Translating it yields CASSFGQQETQYF. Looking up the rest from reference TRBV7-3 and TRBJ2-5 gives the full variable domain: GAGVSQTPSNKVTEKGKYVELRCDPISGHTALYWYRQSLGQGPEFLIYFQGTGAADDSGLPNDRFFAVRPEGSVSTLKIQRTERGDSAVYLCASSFGQQETQYFGPGTRLLVL.

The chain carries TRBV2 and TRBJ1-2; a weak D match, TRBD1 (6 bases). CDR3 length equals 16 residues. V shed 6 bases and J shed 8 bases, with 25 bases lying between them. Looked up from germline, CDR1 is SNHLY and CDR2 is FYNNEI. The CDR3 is CASRISLGARDGGYTF. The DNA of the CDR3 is TGTGCCAGCAGGATCTCGCTGGGGGCCCGCGATGGAGGCTACACCTTC.

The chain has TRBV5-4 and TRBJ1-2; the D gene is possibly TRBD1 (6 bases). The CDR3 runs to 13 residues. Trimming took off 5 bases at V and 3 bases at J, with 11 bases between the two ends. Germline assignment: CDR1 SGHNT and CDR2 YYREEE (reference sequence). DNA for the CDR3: TGTGCCAGCAGTTCTGACAGGCACTATGGCTACACCTTC. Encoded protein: CASSSDRHYGYTF.

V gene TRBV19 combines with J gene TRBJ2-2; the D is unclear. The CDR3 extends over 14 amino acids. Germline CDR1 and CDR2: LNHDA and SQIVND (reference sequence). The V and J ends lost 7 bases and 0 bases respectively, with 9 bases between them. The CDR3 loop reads CASNWQTNTGELFF. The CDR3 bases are TGTGCCAGTAATTGGCAGACGAACACCGGGGAGCTGTTTTTT.

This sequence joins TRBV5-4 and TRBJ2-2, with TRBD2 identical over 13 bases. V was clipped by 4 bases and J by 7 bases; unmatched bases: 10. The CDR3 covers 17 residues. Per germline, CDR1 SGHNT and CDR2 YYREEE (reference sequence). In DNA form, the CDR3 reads TGTGCCAGCAGCACACAGCCACTAGCGGGGGGGCTCGGGGAGCTGTTTTTT. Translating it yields CASSTQPLAGGLGELFF.

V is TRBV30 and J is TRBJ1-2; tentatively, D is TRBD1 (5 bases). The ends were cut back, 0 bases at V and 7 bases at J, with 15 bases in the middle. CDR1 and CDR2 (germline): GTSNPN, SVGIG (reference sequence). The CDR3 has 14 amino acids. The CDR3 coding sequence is TGTGCCTGGAGTGTAAAAGGGGAGGGATCTGGCTACACCTTC. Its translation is CAWSVKGEGSGYTF.

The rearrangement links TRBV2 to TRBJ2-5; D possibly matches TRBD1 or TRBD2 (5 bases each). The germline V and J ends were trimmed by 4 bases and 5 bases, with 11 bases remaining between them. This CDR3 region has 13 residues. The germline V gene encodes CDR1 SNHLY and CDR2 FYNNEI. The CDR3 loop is CASSGRDGETQYF. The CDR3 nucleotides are TGTGCCAGCAGTGGAAGGGACGGTGAGACCCAGTACTTC. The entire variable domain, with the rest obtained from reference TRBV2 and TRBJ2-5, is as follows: EPEVTQTPSHQVTQMGQEVILRCVPISNHLYFYWYRQILGQKVEFLVSFYNNEISEKSEIFDDQFSVERPDGSNFTLKIRSTKLEDSAMYFCASSGRDGETQYFGPGTRLLVL.

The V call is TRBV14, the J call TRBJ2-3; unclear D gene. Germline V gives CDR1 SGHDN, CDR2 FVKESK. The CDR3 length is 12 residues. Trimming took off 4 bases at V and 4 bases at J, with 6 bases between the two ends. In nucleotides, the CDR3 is TGTGCCAGCAGCCTTATCCCAGATACGCAGTATTTT. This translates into CASSLIPDTQYF.

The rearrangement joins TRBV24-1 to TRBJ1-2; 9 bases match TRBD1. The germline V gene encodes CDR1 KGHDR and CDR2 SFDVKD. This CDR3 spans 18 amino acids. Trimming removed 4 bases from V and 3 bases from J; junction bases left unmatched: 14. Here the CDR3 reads CATSDGGQGNFPYYGYTF. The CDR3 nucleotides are TGTGCCACCAGTGACGGAGGACAGGGGAACTTCCCCTACTATGGCTACACCTTC.

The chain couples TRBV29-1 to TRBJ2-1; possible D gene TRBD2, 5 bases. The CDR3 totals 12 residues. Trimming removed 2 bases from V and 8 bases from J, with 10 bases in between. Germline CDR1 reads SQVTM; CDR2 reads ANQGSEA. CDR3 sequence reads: CSVETGIDEQFF. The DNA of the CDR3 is TGCAGCGTTGAAACCGGGATAGATGAGCAGTTCTTC.

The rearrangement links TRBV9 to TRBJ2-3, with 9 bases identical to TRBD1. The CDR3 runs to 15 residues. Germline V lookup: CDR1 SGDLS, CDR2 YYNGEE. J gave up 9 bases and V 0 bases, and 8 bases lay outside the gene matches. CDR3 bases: TGTGCCAGCAGCGTAGGGGACAGGGATACTTCAACGCAGTATTTT. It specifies CASSVGDRDTSTQYF.

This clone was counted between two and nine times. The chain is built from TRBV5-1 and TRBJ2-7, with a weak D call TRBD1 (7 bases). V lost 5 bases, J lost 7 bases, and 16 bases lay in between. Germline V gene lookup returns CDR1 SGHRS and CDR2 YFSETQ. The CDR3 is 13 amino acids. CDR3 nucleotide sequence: TGCGCCAGCAGGGCGGGACAGACTGGAGAGCAGTACGTC. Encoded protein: CASRAGQTGEQYV.

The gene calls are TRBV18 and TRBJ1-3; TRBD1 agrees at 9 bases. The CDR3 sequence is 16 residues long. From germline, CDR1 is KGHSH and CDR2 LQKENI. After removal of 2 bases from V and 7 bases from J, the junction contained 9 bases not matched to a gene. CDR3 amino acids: CASSPTGQGLGNTIYF. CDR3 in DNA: TGTGCCAGCTCACCAACGGGACAGGGTCTTGGGAACACCATATATTTT.

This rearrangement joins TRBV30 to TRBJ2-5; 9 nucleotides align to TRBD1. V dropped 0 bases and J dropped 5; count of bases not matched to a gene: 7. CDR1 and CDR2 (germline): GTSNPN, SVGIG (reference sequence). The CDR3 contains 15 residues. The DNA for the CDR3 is TGTGCCTGGAGTGTAATCGGGACAGGGAGCGAGACCCAGTACTTC. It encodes CAWSVIGTGSETQYF.

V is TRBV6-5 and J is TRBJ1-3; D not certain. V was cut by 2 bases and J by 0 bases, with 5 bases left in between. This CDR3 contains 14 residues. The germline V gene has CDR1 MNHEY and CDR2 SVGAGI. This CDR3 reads CASSYRLSGNTIYF. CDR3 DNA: TGTGCCAGCAGTTACAGACTCTCTGGAAACACCATATATTTT.

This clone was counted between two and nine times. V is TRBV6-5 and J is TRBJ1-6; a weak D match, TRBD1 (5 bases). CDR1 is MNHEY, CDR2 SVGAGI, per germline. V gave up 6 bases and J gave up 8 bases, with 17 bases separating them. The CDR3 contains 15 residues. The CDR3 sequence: CASRGPPGQDSPLHF. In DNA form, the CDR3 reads TGTGCCAGCAGGGGGCCTCCAGGGCAAGATTCACCCCTCCACTTT.